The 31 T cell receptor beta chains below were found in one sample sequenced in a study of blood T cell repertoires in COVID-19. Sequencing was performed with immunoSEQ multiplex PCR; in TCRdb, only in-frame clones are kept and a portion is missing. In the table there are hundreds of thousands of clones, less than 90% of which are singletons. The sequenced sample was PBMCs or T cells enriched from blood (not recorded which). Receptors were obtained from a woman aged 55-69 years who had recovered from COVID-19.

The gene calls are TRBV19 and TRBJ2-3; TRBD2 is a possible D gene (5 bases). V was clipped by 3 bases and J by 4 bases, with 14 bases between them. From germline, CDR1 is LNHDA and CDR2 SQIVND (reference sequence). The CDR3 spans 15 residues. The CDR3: CASSIVDSNADTQYF. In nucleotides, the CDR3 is TGTGCCAGTAGTATCGTGGACTCTAATGCAGATACGCAGTATTTT.

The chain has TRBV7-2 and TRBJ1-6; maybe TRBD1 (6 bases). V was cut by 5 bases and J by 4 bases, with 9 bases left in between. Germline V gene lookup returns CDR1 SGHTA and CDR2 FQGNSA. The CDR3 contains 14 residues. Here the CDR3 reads CASSDRTYNSPLHF. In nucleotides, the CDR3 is TGTGCCAGCAGCGACAGGACATATAATTCACCCCTCCACTTT.

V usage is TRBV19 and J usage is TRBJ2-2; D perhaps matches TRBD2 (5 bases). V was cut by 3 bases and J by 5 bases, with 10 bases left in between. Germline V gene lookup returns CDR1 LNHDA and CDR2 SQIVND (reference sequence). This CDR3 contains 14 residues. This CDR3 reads CASSMGGPTGELFF. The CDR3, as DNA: TGTGCCAGTAGTATGGGCGGGCCAACCGGGGAGCTGTTTTTT.

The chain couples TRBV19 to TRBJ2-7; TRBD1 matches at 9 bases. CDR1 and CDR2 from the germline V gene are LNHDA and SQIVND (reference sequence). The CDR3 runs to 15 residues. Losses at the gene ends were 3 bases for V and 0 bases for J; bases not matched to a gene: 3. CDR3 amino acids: CASSMGQGSSYEQYF. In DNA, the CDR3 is TGTGCCAGTAGTATGGGACAGGGAAGCTCCTACGAGCAGTACTTC.

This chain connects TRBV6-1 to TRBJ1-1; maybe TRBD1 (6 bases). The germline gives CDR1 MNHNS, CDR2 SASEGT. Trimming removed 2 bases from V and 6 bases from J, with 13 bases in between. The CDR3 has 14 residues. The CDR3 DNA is TGTGCCAGCAGTGAATCTGGCAGGGGCGCTGAAGCTTTCTTT. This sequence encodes CASSESGRGAEAFF.

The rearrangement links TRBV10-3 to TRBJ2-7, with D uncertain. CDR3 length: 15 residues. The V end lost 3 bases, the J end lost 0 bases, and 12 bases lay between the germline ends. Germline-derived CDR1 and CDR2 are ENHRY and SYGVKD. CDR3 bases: TGTGCCATCAGTGACTCGGAGAGCAGCTCCTACGAGCAGTACGTC. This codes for CAISDSESSSYEQYV.

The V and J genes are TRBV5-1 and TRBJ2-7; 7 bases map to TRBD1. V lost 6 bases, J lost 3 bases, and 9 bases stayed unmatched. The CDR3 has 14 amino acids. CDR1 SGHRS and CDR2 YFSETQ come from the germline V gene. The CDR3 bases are TGCGCCAGCACCTGGTCAGGGGGTGGCTACGAGCAGTACTTC. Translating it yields CASTWSGGGYEQYF.

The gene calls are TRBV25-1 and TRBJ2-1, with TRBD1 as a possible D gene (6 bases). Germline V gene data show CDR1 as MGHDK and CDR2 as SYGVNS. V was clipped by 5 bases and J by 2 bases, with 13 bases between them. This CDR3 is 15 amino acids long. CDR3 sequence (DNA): TGTGCCAGCAGTCGGACAGCCGAAACCTACAATGAGCAGTTCTTC. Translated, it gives CASSRTAETYNEQFF.

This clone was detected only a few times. The CDR3 DNA reads as TGTGCCAGAAGCTTTTACCGACCTCAAAAACCGACAGGGAAATACTTC. Residues: CARSFYRPQKPTGKYF. The V and J genes are TRBV5-3 and TRBJ2-7; 7 bases match TRBD1. TRBV5-3 falls under the ORF class, with uncertain function. The ends lost 2 bases at V and 13 bases at J; junction bases unmatched: 21. The CDR3 runs 16 residues.

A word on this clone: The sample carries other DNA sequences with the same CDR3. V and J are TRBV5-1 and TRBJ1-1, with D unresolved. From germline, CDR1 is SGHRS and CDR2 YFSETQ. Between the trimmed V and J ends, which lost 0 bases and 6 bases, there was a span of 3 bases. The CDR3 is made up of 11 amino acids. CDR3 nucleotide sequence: TGCGCCAGCAGCTTGGGCGCTGAAGCTTTCTTT. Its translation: CASSLGAEAFF.

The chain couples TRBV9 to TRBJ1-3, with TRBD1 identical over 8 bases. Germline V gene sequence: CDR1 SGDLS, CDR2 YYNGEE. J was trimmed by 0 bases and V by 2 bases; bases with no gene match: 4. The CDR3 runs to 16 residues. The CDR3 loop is CASSVGQAISGNTIYF. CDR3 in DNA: TGTGCCAGCAGCGTGGGACAGGCTATCTCTGGAAACACCATATATTTT.

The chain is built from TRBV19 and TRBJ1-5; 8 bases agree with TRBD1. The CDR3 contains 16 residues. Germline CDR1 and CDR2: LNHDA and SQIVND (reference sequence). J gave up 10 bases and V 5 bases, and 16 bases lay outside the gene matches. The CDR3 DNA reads TGTGCCAGTAGTCCGACAGGGGCCGCGGGGATCATACCCCAGCATTTT. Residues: CASSPTGAAGIIPQHF. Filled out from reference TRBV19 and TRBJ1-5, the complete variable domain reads DGGITQSPKYLFRKEGQNVTLSCEQNLNHDAMYWYRQDPGQGLRLIYYSQIVNDFQKGDIAEGYSVSREKKESFPLTVTSAQKNPTAFYLCASSPTGAAGIIPQHFGDGTRLSIL.

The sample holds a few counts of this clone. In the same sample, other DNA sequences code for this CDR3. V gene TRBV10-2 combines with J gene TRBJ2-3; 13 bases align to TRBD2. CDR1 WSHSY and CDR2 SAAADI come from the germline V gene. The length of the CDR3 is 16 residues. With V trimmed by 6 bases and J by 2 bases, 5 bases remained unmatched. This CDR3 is CASRATSGGATDTQYF. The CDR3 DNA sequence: TGCGCCAGCAGAGCAACTAGCGGGGGGGCCACAGATACGCAGTATTTT.

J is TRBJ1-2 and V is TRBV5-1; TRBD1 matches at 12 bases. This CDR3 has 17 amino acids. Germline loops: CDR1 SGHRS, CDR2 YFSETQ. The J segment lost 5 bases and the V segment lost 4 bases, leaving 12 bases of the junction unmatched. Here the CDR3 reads CASSRGQGALTAYGYTF. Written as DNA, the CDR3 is TGCGCCAGCAGCCGGGGACAGGGGGCGCTTACAGCTTATGGCTACACCTTC. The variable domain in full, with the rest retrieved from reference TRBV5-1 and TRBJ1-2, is KAGVTQTPRYLIKTRGQQVTLSCSPISGHRSVSWYQQTPGQGLQFLFEYFSETQRNKGNFPGRFSGRQFSNSRSEMNVSTLELGDSALYLCASSRGQGALTAYGYTFGSGTRLTVV.

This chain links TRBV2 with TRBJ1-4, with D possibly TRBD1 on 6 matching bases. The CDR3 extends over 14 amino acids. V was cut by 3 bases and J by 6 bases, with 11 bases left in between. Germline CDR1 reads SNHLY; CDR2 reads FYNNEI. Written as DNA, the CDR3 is TGTGCCAGCAGTGACGGCAGGGGTGATGAAAAACTGTTTTTT. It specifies CASSDGRGDEKLFF.

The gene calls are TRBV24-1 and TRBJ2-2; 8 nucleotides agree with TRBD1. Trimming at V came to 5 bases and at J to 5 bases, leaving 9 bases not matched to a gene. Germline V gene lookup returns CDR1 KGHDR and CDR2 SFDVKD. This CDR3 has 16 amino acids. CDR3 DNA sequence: TGTGCCACCAGTGGCAGAGGACAGGGAATTACCGGGGAGCTGTTTTTT. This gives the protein CATSGRGQGITGELFF.

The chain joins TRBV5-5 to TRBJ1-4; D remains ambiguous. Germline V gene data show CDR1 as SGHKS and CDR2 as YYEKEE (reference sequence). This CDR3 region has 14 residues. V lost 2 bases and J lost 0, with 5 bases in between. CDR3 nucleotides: TGTGCCAGCAGCTTCGGGGCAACTAATGAAAAACTGTTTTTT. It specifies CASSFGATNEKLFF.

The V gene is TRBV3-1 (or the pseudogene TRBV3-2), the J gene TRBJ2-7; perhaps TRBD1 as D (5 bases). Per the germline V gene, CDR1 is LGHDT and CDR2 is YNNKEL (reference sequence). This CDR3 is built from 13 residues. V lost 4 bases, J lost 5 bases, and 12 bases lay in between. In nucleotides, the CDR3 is TGTGCCAGCAGCCTCTCGACAGCCCACGAGCAGTACTTC. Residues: CASSLSTAHEQYF.

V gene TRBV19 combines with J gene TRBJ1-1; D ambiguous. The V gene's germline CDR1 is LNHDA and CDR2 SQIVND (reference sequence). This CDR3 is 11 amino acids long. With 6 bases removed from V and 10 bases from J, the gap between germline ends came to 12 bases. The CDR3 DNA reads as TGTGCCAGTAGGAGGGAATGGGTAGCTTTCTTT. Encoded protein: CASRREWVAFF.

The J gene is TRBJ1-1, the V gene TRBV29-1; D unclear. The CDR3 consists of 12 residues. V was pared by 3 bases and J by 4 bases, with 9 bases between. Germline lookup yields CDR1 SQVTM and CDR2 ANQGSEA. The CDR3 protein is CSVDGVGTEAFF. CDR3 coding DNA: TGCAGCGTTGACGGGGTGGGCACTGAAGCTTTCTTT.

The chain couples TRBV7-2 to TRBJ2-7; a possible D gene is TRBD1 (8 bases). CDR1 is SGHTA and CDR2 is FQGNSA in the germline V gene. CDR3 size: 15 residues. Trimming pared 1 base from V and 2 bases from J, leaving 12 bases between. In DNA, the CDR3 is TGTGCCAGCAGCTTAGGGACAGGGACTACCTACGAGCAGTACTTC. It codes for CASSLGTGTTYEQYF. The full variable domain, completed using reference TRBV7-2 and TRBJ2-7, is GAGVSQSPSNKVTEKGKDVELRCDPISGHTALYWYRQSLGQGLEFLIYFQGNSAPDKSGLPSDRFSAERTGGSVSTLTIQRTQQEDSAVYLCASSLGTGTTYEQYFGPGTRLTVT.

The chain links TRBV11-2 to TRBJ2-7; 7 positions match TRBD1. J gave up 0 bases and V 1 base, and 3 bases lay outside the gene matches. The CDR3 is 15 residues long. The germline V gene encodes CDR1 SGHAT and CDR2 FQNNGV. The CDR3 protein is CASSLVQGSSYEQYV. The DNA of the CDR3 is TGTGCCAGCAGCTTAGTACAGGGGAGCTCCTACGAGCAGTACGTC.

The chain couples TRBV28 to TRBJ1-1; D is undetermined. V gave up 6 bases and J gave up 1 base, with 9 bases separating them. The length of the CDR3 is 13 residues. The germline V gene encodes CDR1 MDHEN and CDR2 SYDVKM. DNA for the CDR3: TGTGCCAGCAGGATAAGCCAGAACACTGAAGCTTTCTTT. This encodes CASRISQNTEAFF.

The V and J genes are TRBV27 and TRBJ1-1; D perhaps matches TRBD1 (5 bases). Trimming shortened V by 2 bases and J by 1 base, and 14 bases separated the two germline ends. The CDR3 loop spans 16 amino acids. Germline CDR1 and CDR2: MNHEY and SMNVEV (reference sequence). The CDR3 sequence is CASSLRTTDGNTEAFF. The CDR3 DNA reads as TGTGCCAGCAGTTTAAGAACGACAGACGGGAACACTGAAGCTTTCTTT.

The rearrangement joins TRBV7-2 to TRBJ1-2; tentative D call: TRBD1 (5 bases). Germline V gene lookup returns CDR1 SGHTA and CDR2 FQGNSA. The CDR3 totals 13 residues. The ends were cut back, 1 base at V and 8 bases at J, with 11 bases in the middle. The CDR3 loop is CASSLENRKGYTF. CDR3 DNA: TGTGCCAGCAGCTTAGAGAACAGGAAGGGCTACACCTTC.

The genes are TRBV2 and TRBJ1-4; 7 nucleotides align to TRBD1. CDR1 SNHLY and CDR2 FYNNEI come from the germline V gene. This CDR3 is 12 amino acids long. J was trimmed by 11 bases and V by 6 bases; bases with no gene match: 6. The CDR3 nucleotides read TGTGCCAGCAGAGACAGGGTTGGTAAACTGTTTTTT. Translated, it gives CASRDRVGKLFF.

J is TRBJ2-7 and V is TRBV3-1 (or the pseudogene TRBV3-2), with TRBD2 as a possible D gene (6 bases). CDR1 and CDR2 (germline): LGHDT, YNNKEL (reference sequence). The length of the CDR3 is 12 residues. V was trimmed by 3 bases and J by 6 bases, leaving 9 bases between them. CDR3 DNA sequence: TGTGCCAGCAGCCAGGGGGGTCGCGAGCAGTACTTC. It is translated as CASSQGGREQYF.

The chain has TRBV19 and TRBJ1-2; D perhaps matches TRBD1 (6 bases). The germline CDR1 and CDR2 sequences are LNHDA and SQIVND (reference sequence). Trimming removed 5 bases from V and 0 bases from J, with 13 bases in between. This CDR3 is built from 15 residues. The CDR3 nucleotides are TGTGCCAGTAGTGGTCTCGACAGGACTAACTATGGCTACACCTTC. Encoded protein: CASSGLDRTNYGYTF.

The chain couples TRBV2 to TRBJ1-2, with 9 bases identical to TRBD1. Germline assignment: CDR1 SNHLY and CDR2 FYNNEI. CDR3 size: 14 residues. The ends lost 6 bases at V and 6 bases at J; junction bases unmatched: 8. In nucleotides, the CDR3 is TGTGCCAGCAGCCCCATAGGGGACAGGGATGGCTACACCTTC. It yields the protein CASSPIGDRDGYTF.

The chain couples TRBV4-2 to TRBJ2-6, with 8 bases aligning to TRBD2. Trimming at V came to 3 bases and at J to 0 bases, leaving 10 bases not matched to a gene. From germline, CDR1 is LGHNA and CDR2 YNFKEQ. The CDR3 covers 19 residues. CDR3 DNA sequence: TGTGCCAGCAGCCACCTCGGCGGGGGGATCGTCTCTGGGGCCAACGTCCTGACTTTC. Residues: CASSHLGGGIVSGANVLTF.

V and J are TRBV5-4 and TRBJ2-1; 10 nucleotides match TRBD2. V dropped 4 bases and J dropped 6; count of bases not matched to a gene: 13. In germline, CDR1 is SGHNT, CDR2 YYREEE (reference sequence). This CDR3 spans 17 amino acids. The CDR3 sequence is CASSPLVVAGGLNEQFF. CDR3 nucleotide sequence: TGTGCCAGCAGCCCCCTTGTGGTAGCGGGGGGCCTCAATGAGCAGTTCTTC.